The 31 T cell receptor beta chains below were found in one sample sequenced in a study of control samples from healthy donors and cancer patients. Sequencing was performed with immunoSEQ multiplex PCR; in TCRdb, only in-frame clones are kept and a portion is missing. The sample lists about 86,000 clones, 70% to 90% seen once, with less than 10% in the top ten. The specimen was PBMCs. These receptors were taken from a woman aged 50 to 65 with colorectal cancer.

The chain recombines TRBV10-3 with TRBJ2-2, with 9 bases identical to TRBD2. V was clipped by 4 bases and J by 0 bases; unmatched bases: 6. Germline V gene data show CDR1 as ENHRY and CDR2 as SYGVKD. This CDR3 is built from 17 residues. The CDR3 region has the DNA TGTGCCATCAGTGCCGGGACTAGCCTATCGAACACCGGGGAGCTGTTTTTT. It codes for CAISAGTSLSNTGELFF.

The rearrangement joins TRBV19 to TRBJ2-5; the match to TRBD1 covers 10 bases. The CDR3 has 16 residues. Germline V lookup: CDR1 LNHDA, CDR2 SQIVND (reference sequence). The junction had 8 bases not matched to a gene; V was cut back by 2 bases and J by 5 bases. Written as DNA, the CDR3 is TGTGCCAGTAGTATACCGGGACAGGGGTTTTCGGAGACCCAGTACTTC. Protein sequence: CASSIPGQGFSETQYF. Supplemented by reference TRBV19 and TRBJ2-5, the full variable domain reads DGGITQSPKYLFRKEGQNVTLSCEQNLNHDAMYWYRQDPGQGLRLIYYSQIVNDFQKGDIAEGYSVSREKKESFPLTVTSAQKNPTAFYLCASSIPGQGFSETQYFGPGTRLLVL.

The chain is built from TRBV18 and TRBJ2-3; 10 positions match TRBD1. Unmatched junction bases numbered 9, after V lost 5 bases and J lost 4 bases. The CDR3 loop spans 16 amino acids. The V gene's germline CDR1 is KGHSH and CDR2 LQKENI. The CDR3 loop is CASSVTGTGVPDTQYF. In DNA form, the CDR3 reads TGTGCCAGCTCAGTCACCGGGACAGGGGTACCAGATACGCAGTATTTT.

This clone was counted once. This sequence joins TRBV12-3 or TRBV12-4 and TRBJ1-1; D remains unclear. V lost 3 bases and J 7 bases, leaving 12 bases between the germline ends. CDR3 length equals 13 residues. CDR3 protein: CASSFYPSGEAFF. The CDR3 DNA reads TGTGCCAGCAGTTTTTACCCGTCAGGTGAAGCTTTCTTT.

The chain is built from TRBV5-1 and TRBJ2-7; D call uncertain. CDR1 is SGHRS and CDR2 is YFSETQ in the germline V gene. The length of the CDR3 is 18 residues. V lost 8 bases, J lost 3 bases, and 30 bases lay in between. This CDR3 reads CASTQGPHRPPQNYEQYV. DNA of the CDR3: TGCGCCAGTACCCAAGGGCCGCACAGACCTCCTCAGAACTACGAGCAGTACGTC.

DNA for the CDR3: TGTGCCACCGCAAGGGGGAAGACTGAAGCTTTCTTT. Translation: CATARGKTEAFF. The chain recombines TRBV6-5 with TRBJ1-1; maybe TRBD1 (6 bases). Germline V lookup: CDR1 MNHEY, CDR2 SVGAGI. Trimming left V 10 bases short and J 5 bases short, with 14 bases between. The CDR3 totals 12 residues.

V usage is TRBV10-3 and J usage is TRBJ2-7; no clear D. Germline CDR1 and CDR2: ENHRY and SYGVKD. Trimming shortened V by 5 bases and J by 3 bases, and 11 bases separated the two germline ends. This CDR3 region has 13 residues. The CDR3 is CAISYGPHYEQYV. In DNA, the CDR3 is TGTGCCATCAGTTACGGGCCACACTACGAGCAGTACGTC.

The chain employs TRBV19 and TRBJ1-1; 7 bases fit TRBD1. J was trimmed by 6 bases and V by 8 bases; bases with no gene match: 9. The CDR3 consists of 13 residues. Germline CDR1 is LNHDA and CDR2 is SQIVND (reference sequence). The CDR3 region has the DNA TGTGCCAGTCGGAGGACAGGTTGGGCTGAAGCTTTCTTT. This sequence encodes CASRRTGWAEAFF.

V and J are TRBV5-8 and TRBJ1-1; D call uncertain. The CDR3 loop spans 11 amino acids. The V gene lost 3 bases and the J gene lost 3 bases, with 3 bases spanning the gap. Germline CDR1 and CDR2: SGHTS and YDEGEE. CDR3 sequence (DNA): TGTGCCAGCAGCTATTACACTGAAGCTTTCTTT. Translated, it gives CASSYYTEAFF.

The rearrangement links TRBV7-2 to TRBJ2-3; D perhaps matches TRBD1 (6 bases). Germline values: CDR1 SGHTA, CDR2 FQGNSA. The V end lost 1 base, the J end lost 7 bases, and 12 bases lay between the germline ends. There are 14 residues in the CDR3. CDR3 sequence reads: CASSLGRQAYTQYF. In DNA form, the CDR3 reads TGTGCCAGCAGCTTAGGAAGACAGGCCTATACGCAGTATTTT.

This chain links TRBV24-1 with TRBJ2-5; D possibly corresponds to TRBD1 (6 bases). The CDR3 extends over 12 amino acids. Trimming removed 4 bases at V and 5 bases at J, with 7 bases between. Germline assignment: CDR1 KGHDR and CDR2 SFDVKD. The CDR3 is CATSEQGETQYF. For the CDR3, the DNA is TGTGCCACCAGTGAGCAGGGGGAGACCCAGTACTTC.

This rearrangement joins TRBV5-3 to TRBJ2-1; D is possibly TRBD1 (5 bases). TRBV5-3 is an open reading frame whose function is uncertain. This CDR3 contains 15 residues. Trimming shortened V by 4 bases and J by 2 bases, and 13 bases separated the two germline ends. The CDR3 region is CARSRTGSAYNEQFF. CDR3 sequence (DNA): TGTGCCAGAAGCCGAACAGGATCCGCCTACAATGAGCAGTTCTTC.

V usage is TRBV28 and J usage is TRBJ2-5, with D perhaps TRBD1 or TRBD2 (6 bases each). Trimming removed 2 bases at V and 4 bases at J, with 14 bases between. The CDR3 loop spans 15 amino acids. Germline values: CDR1 MDHEN, CDR2 SYDVKM. CDR3 nucleotides: TGTGCCAGCAGTTTAAATCTCGGGGGCGCAGAGACCCAGTACTTC. Its translation is CASSLNLGGAETQYF.

This clone has more than one count but fewer than ten. The CDR3 sequence is CASSLAGAYTGELFF. CDR3 sequence (DNA): TGTGCCAGCAGCTTGGCAGGGGCGTACACCGGGGAGCTGTTTTTT. The chain recombines TRBV13 with TRBJ2-2; D might be TRBD1 (6 bases). V gave up 3 bases and J gave up 3 bases, with 11 bases separating them. The CDR3 loop spans 15 amino acids. Germline loops: CDR1 PRHDT, CDR2 FYEKMQ (reference sequence).

DNA of the CDR3: TGTGCCAGCAGTAGGGGGGTGAACACTGAAGCTTTCTTT. Amino acid sequence: CASSRGVNTEAFF. V usage is TRBV7-8 and J usage is TRBJ1-1; perhaps TRBD1 as D (6 bases). The ends were cut back, 6 bases at V and 0 bases at J, with 8 bases in the middle. The germline V gene encodes CDR1 SGHVS and CDR2 FQNEAQ. This CDR3 contains 13 residues.

V is TRBV19 and J is TRBJ1-1; D remains ambiguous. The CDR3 contains 14 residues. CDR1 is LNHDA and CDR2 is SQIVND in the germline V gene (reference sequence). Between the trimmed V and J ends, which lost 1 base and 1 base, there was a span of 7 bases. The CDR3 DNA reads TGTGCCAGTAGTATAGGGCTAGAGAACACTGAAGCTTTCTTT. Translated: CASSIGLENTEAFF.

The chain couples TRBV3-1 (or the pseudogene TRBV3-2) to TRBJ1-4; perhaps TRBD1 as D (6 bases). The V and J ends lost 4 bases and 5 bases respectively, with 14 bases between them. CDR3 size: 15 residues. In germline, CDR1 is LGHDT, CDR2 YNNKEL (reference sequence). The DNA for the CDR3 is TGTGCCAGCAGCCTACCACAGGGAGGGAATGAAAAACTGTTTTTT. This encodes CASSLPQGGNEKLFF.

The V and J genes are TRBV9 and TRBJ2-2; D gene unclear. The ends were cut back, 1 base at V and 8 bases at J, with 6 bases in the middle. Germline values: CDR1 SGDLS, CDR2 YYNGEE. There are 12 residues in the CDR3. The chain's CDR3 is CASSVSGGELFF. In nucleotides, the CDR3 is TGTGCCAGCAGCGTATCAGGTGGGGAGCTGTTTTTT.

This clone was detected only once. CDR3 loop: CASSIDQRGRGGYTF. The CDR3 bases are TGTGCCAGTAGTATAGATCAGCGGGGAAGAGGTGGCTACACCTTC. The chain uses TRBV19 and TRBJ1-2; no definite D call. The CDR3 has 15 residues. Trimming stripped 0 bases from V and 7 bases from J, with 15 bases between. CDR1 and CDR2 (germline): LNHDA, SQIVND (reference sequence).

The J gene is TRBJ2-7, the V gene TRBV28; possibly TRBD1 for D (6 bases). Germline V CDR1 and CDR2: MDHEN, SYDVKM. V gave up 6 bases and J gave up 6 bases, with 15 bases separating them. The CDR3 runs 13 residues. CDR3 DNA: TGTGCCAGCAGGTCACAGGGTTTTCTCGAGCAGTACGTC. Amino acids: CASRSQGFLEQYV.

The chain couples TRBV12-3 or TRBV12-4 to TRBJ2-2; D is undetermined. The CDR3 extends over 12 amino acids. With 2 bases removed from V and 6 bases from J, the gap between germline ends came to 4 bases. The CDR3 loop reads CASSLSPGELFF. The CDR3 region has the DNA TGTGCCAGCAGTTTATCTCCCGGGGAGCTGTTTTTT.

The chain joins TRBV7-2 to TRBJ1-2; TRBD1 is a possible D gene (6 bases). The CDR3 runs 15 residues. The ends were cut back, 4 bases at V and 4 bases at J, with 16 bases in the middle. Germline V gene data show CDR1 as SGHTA and CDR2 as FQGNSA. The CDR3 sequence: CASSSRQAAGYGYTF. The CDR3 bases are TGTGCCAGCAGCTCTAGACAGGCTGCGGGCTATGGCTACACCTTC.

The genes are TRBV28 and TRBJ1-6, with D perhaps TRBD1 (5 bases). The germline CDR1 and CDR2 sequences are MDHEN and SYDVKM. The ends were cut back, 6 bases at V and 10 bases at J, with 16 bases in the middle. CDR3 size: 14 residues. DNA of the CDR3: TGTGCCAGCAGCCTCTCGGGGGGAAGGTCACCCCTCCACTTT. It yields the protein CASSLSGGRSPLHF.

This sequence joins TRBV4-1 and TRBJ1-6; TRBD1 might be the D (5 bases). The ends were cut back, 5 bases at V and 7 bases at J, with 12 bases in the middle. The germline CDR1 and CDR2 sequences are MGHRA and YSYEKL. CDR3 size: 14 residues. The CDR3 loop is CASSATGLNSPLHF. The CDR3, as DNA: TGCGCCAGCAGCGCAACAGGTCTCAATTCACCCCTCCACTTT.

The CDR3 protein is CASSSIQGAGYTF. The CDR3 nucleotides are TGTGCCAGCAGCTCGATACAGGGGGCAGGCTACACCTTC. The genes are TRBV9 and TRBJ1-2, with TRBD1 matching over 9 bases. The germline V gene encodes CDR1 SGDLS and CDR2 YYNGEE. CDR3 length equals 13 residues. With V trimmed by 4 bases and J by 8 bases, 6 bases remained unmatched.

The rearrangement links TRBV5-5 to TRBJ2-3, with D perhaps being TRBD1 or TRBD2 (6 bases each). This CDR3 has 15 amino acids. V lost 2 bases, J lost 2 bases, and 12 bases lay in between. CDR1 is SGHKS, CDR2 YYEKEE, per germline (reference sequence). The CDR3 sequence is CASSFGGLNTDTQYF. Written as DNA, the CDR3 is TGTGCCAGCAGCTTCGGGGGCCTCAACACAGATACGCAGTATTTT.

The chain carries TRBV10-2 and TRBJ1-2; D might be TRBD1 (6 bases). The V gene's germline CDR1 is WSHSY and CDR2 SAAADI. V was shortened by 3 bases and J by 7 bases, with 9 bases between the two germline ends. The CDR3 length is 12 residues. The CDR3 nucleotides read TGCGCCAGCAGTGAAAGGACAGCTGGCTACACCTTC. As protein: CASSERTAGYTF.

The genes are TRBV28 and TRBJ2-3; no clear D gene. The germline CDR1 and CDR2 sequences are MDHEN and SYDVKM. Trimming removed 3 bases at V and 4 bases at J, with 11 bases between. The CDR3 runs to 14 residues. The DNA of the CDR3 is TGTGCCAGCAGTTTGGGCAGACATCCAGATACGCAGTATTTT. Translating gives CASSLGRHPDTQYF.

CDR3 loop: CASSYRTSGGARGTGELFF. The CDR3 DNA sequence: TGTGCCAGCAGTTACAGGACTAGCGGGGGGGCCAGGGGCACCGGGGAGCTGTTTTTT. The chain has TRBV6-2 or TRBV6-3 and TRBJ2-2; 15 bases line up with TRBD2. Per germline, CDR1 MNHEY and CDR2 SVGEGT. The CDR3 is made up of 19 amino acids. Trimming removed 2 bases from V and 4 bases from J; junction bases left unmatched: 8.

J is TRBJ2-2 and V is TRBV6-6; tentatively, D is TRBD2 (6 bases). This CDR3 is 14 amino acids long. The germline V gene encodes CDR1 MNHNY and CDR2 SVGAGI (reference sequence). The V end was cut by 11 bases, the J end by 0 bases, with 13 bases between. Here the CDR3 reads CAAARGANTGELFF. The CDR3 DNA reads as TGTGCCGCGGCGCGGGGCGCGAACACCGGGGAGCTGTTTTTT.

The chain couples TRBV12-5 to TRBJ2-1; D unresolved. The CDR3 has 12 residues. The V gene lost 0 bases and the J gene lost 5 bases, with 2 bases spanning the gap. Per the germline V gene, CDR1 is LGHNT and CDR2 is FRNRAP. The CDR3 DNA follows: TGTGCTAGTGGTTTGGTGAACAATGAGCAGTTCTTC. Its protein is CASGLVNNEQFF.